This T cell receptor (beta chain) was sequenced in a study of regulatory T cells in long-lasting Graves disease. About the research overall: Newly diagnosed Graves' patients took antithyroid drugs under 3 months. Broader study findings: Patients with persistent disease shared some 2,900 public clonotypes, outpacing the roughly 1,000 shared by new patients.

The J segment lost 1 base and the V segment lost 1 base, leaving 4 bases of the junction unmatched. The CDR3 spans 17 residues. Germline V CDR1 and CDR2: SGHNT, YENEEA. This clonotype occurred many times. Its target is unknown. Time point reported: newly diagnosed GD, antithyroid drugs for less than 3 months. PBMCs were the source of the RNA used for TCR sequencing. Relying on iRepertoire HTBI primers and Arm-PCR of CDR3 regions, the team built TCR beta libraries. TCRdb recomputed calls from the multiplex PCR reads with MiXCR, one row per CDR3 protein. The sample includes around 420,000 distinct CDR3 sequences, about 15% seen only once; the top ten take approximately 7.6%. The data were also submitted as part of a second study, on T cells in Graves' hyperthyroidism and ophthalmopathy. This second study notes: With the HTBI primer set, the TCR CDR3 went through a first round of RT-PCR.

The chain links TRBV11-3 to TRBJ2-5; 12 bases agree with TRBD2. This clonotype was sampled from a woman aged 40 to 50 with Graves disease. Sequences were derived from peripheral blood mononuclear cells (PBMCs), sampled at new diagnosis, from a patient treated with antithyroid drugs. CDR3 residues: CASSLGGLAGPQETQYF. In DNA, the CDR3 is TGTGCCAGCAGCTTAGGAGGACTAGCGGGACCCCAAGAGACCCAGTACTTC.